This TCR beta chain derives from a study of blood T cell repertoires in COVID-19. At the level of the study: The United States, Italy and Spain were the sources of the acute and convalescent COVID-19 samples. T cells, B-cell-depleted T cells, or PBMCs provided the cDNA or gDNA that served as material.

Germline V gene sequence: CDR1 DFQATT, CDR2 SNEGSKA (reference sequence). V gave up 3 bases and J gave up 7 bases; unmatched junction bases: 12. The CDR3 totals 15 residues. The participants were between 18 and 89 years old and came from under 25 US areas. How the authors handled the data: Counts of nucleated cells, estimated from reference gene primer amplification, were obtained. Assay used: immunoSEQ multiplex PCR; TCRdb lists only in-frame clones, some missing. The DNA was the basis for D and trimming; V, J and clone size are from that table. The profile shows around 400,000 clones, under 90% of them singletons.

The sample consisted of PBMCs or T cells enriched from blood (not recorded which). V usage is TRBV20-1 and J usage is TRBJ2-1, with 7 bases that match TRBD2. The sequence came from a woman aged 25 to 45 who had recovered from COVID-19. CDR3 in DNA: TGCAGTGCTAGTAGGCTAGCGGAAATAGTGAATGAGCAGTTCTTC. Its protein is CSASRLAEIVNEQFF.